This section outlines one T cell receptor beta chain sequence together with its context. Its binding antigen is unknown. Per-base qualities were not stored, and no clone one base away is much larger. This entry comes from a study of blood T cell repertoires in COVID-19 (dated by TCRdb to between 2020 and 2021). About the full investigation: The collaborator samples originated in the United States, Italy and Spain and spanned the acute and convalescent phases of COVID-19. The material from the prospective study consisted of cDNA or gDNA derived from T cells, B-cell-depleted T cells, or PBMCs. The dataset comprised deeply sampled blood TCRbeta repertoires from subjects exposed to, actively infected with, or recovered from COVID-19. A freely available public database, intended as a resource for researchers studying the immune response to SARS-CoV-2, is where the repertoires were released. The samples were drawn from two sources: the first 160 participants of the ongoing ImmuneRACE study, and about 1,300 subjects contributed by 6 global collaborators. A de-identified subject ID, COVID-19 status, age in years and sex were almost always included in the sample metadata. Where available, HLA class I and class II types were obtained from metadata supplied by the sample provider rather than from assay-based typing.

TCRbeta CDR3 regions were amplified from genomic DNA using the immunoSEQ Assay, a bias-controlled multiplex PCR. As for the original processing: The number of nucleated cells in each sample was estimated from the amplification of reference gene primers within the assay. To quantify the absolute abundance of each unique TCRbeta CDR3 rearrangement, sequence reads were collapsed and filtered. For each sample, productive Simpson clonality was calculated as the square root of Simpson's diversity index over productive rearrangements. TCRdb holds this immuneACCESS table with in-frame rearrangements only. Some clones are missing; in checked studies, unresolved V genes explain under half, and the rest has no known cause. V, J and clone size derive from that table, while D and trimming were established from the DNA sequence. The sample includes some 150,000 clones, with around 82% observed a single time. The ten largest account for approximately 4% of the sample.

Participants in the prospective study were aged 18 to 89 years, lived in about two dozen United States geographic areas, and enrolled through a virtual design. Cohort assignment in the prospective study relied on participant-reported clinical history from a screening survey and a study questionnaire. In the prospective study, mobile phlebotomists collected whole blood, serum and a nasopharyngeal or oropharyngeal swab from each participant. Additional blood draws and questionnaires over an approximately two-month period could optionally be provided by prospective study participants. Prospective study blood samples were shipped either frozen or at room temperature before DNA extraction. General study outcomes and caveats: How much clinical and demographic metadata was included differed by source and by participant, and the metadata was provided uncurated.

CDR1 MDHEN and CDR2 SYDVKM are derived from the germline V gene. From its cysteine to its phenylalanine, the CDR3 spans 15 amino acids. Only CDR3 DNA is held: 45 bases, read in frame from base 1. Trimming at the junction amounts to 2 bases on V and 6 bases on J, and the germline ends lie 16 bases apart. The source material was PBMCs or T cells enriched from blood (not recorded which). The TCR originated in a woman between 50 and 59 years old in a cohort exposed to, infected with or recovered from COVID-19 (not recorded which). The sequence is built from TRBV28 and TRBJ1-2; TRBD1 is a weak D gene call, 5 bases matching. The nucleotide sequence reads as follows: TGTGCCAGCAGTTTAACCCAGGGTTTTTATAATGGCTACACCTTC. The translation is CASSLTQGFYNGYTF.